These 18 T cell receptor beta chains were all obtained from the same sample, sequenced in a study of blood T cells in healthy people across ages (dated by TCRdb to 2013 to 2016). The method was 5' RACE. Reads for this sample came from an Illumina HiSeq 2500. The second PCR ran for about 6 to 12 cycles and used a J-beta primer mix along with a sample-barcoded 5' primer. TCRdb trimmed the raw reads at Q25, called clones with MiXCR and kept productive beta chains. Each CDR3 protein gets just one entry, which takes the most common genes and DNA from the rows behind it. The table for this sample lists about 760,000 distinct CDR3 sequences; more than 20% of them were counted only once. Clones ranked in the top ten supply under 9.5% of the sample. The sample was also linked to a second study, of T cells of mothers and their children.

The sample consisted of blood. Receptors originate from a boy aged 10-17 years in good health.

There are a few counts of this clonotype. The chain employs TRBV14 and TRBJ2-7, with D perhaps matching TRBD2 (5 bases). Germline values: CDR1 SGHDN, CDR2 FVKESK. V was pared by 3 bases and J by 3 bases, with 9 bases between. CDR3 size: 13 residues. CDR3 in amino acids: CASSHGVGYEQYF. CDR3 bases: TGTGCCAGCAGCCACGGGGTAGGCTACGAGCAGTACTTC.

The rearrangement links TRBV29-1 to TRBJ2-7; D possibly matches TRBD1 or TRBD2 (5 bases each). The CDR3 covers 14 residues. Deletions cut 4 bases from V and 0 bases from J, with 13 bases between. The germline gives CDR1 SQVTM, CDR2 ANQGSEA. The CDR3 reads CSVVQDLSSYEQYF. DNA for the CDR3: TGCAGCGTTGTACAGGACTTGAGCTCCTACGAGCAGTACTTC.

V and J are TRBV7-2 and TRBJ2-7, with D maybe TRBD2 (6 bases). The ends were cut back, 5 bases at V and 5 bases at J, with 19 bases in the middle. The CDR3 length is 15 residues. In germline, CDR1 is SGHTA, CDR2 FQGNSA. The CDR3 region has the DNA TGTGCCAGCAGCCTCGCGGGGAATTCGATCAACGAGCAGTACTTC. Translated: CASSLAGNSINEQYF.

This clonotype was observed a handful of times. V gene TRBV7-8 combines with J gene TRBJ2-2; possible D gene TRBD2, 5 bases. The V gene's germline CDR1 is SGHVS and CDR2 FQNEAQ. The CDR3 length is 14 residues. Trimming shortened V by 5 bases and J by 7 bases, and 14 bases separated the two germline ends. The chain's CDR3 is CASSSRMRDGELFF. The CDR3 DNA sequence: TGTGCCAGCAGCAGCAGGATGAGGGACGGGGAGCTGTTTTTT.

This clonotype was counted only a few times. V usage is TRBV5-5 and J usage is TRBJ2-1, with D perhaps matching TRBD2 (6 bases). The CDR3 is 15 residues long. V was clipped by 2 bases and J by 6 bases, with 15 bases between them. Germline assignment: CDR1 SGHKS and CDR2 YYEKEE (reference sequence). As DNA, the CDR3 is TGTGCCAGCAGCTTCTGGAGGGCCGTAGGCAATGAGCAGTTCTTC. This sequence encodes CASSFWRAVGNEQFF.

Of note for this clonotype: A read error may produce the germline difference seen at one junction end. V usage is TRBV29-1 and J usage is TRBJ2-5, with D uncertain. The CDR3 runs to 13 residues. Germline values: CDR1 SQVTM, CDR2 ANQGSEA. The CDR3 loop reads CSVELKHQEAQYF. CDR3 in DNA: TGCAGCGTCGAACTCAAGCACCAAGAGGCCCAGTACTTC.

This chain joins TRBV24-1 and TRBJ1-1; no firm D call. Per germline, CDR1 KGHDR and CDR2 SFDVKD. Trimming removed 1 base at V and 3 bases at J, with 2 bases between. This CDR3 has 12 amino acids. The CDR3 DNA reads TGTGCCACCAGTGATTTCGACACTGAAGCTTTCTTT. It yields the protein CATSDFDTEAFF.

This clonotype was counted a few times. V and J are TRBV6-2 or TRBV6-3 and TRBJ2-5, with D perhaps TRBD1 or TRBD2 (5 bases each). Looked up from germline, CDR1 is MNHEY and CDR2 is SVGEGT. CDR3 length: 12 residues. The V gene lost 7 bases and the J gene lost 11 bases, with 17 bases spanning the gap. The CDR3 protein is CASNLGVEEQYF. The CDR3 DNA is TGTGCCAGCAACTTGGGGGTCGAAGAGCAGTACTTC.

This clonotype was found a few times. V usage is TRBV27 and J usage is TRBJ2-7, with D perhaps being TRBD1 or TRBD2 (7 bases each). The last part of the DNA fits TRBJ2-5 better; the J call may be wrong. Germline V gives CDR1 MNHEY, CDR2 SMNVEV (reference sequence). CDR3 length equals 14 residues. Here the CDR3 DNA reads TGTGCCAGCAGTACGACAGGGAGGGGAGAGACCCAGTACTTC. Amino acids: CASSTTGRGETQYF.

This rearrangement joins TRBV11-3 to TRBJ2-1; a possible D gene is TRBD1 (5 bases). Germline loops: CDR1 SGHNT, CDR2 YENEEA. Trimming stripped 5 bases from V and 2 bases from J, with 13 bases between. The CDR3 has 15 amino acids. The CDR3 is CASSTYDSPYNEQFF. DNA of the CDR3: TGTGCCAGCAGCACATACGACAGTCCCTACAATGAGCAGTTCTTC. The full variable domain, completed using reference TRBV11-3 and TRBJ2-1, is EAGVVQSPRYKIIEKKQPVAFWCNPISGHNTLYWYLQNLGQGPELLIRYENEEAVDDSQLPKDRFSAERLKGVDSTLKIQPAELGDSAVYLCASSTYDSPYNEQFFGPGTRLTVL.

The chain couples TRBV7-2 to TRBJ2-7, with TRBD2 matching 11 bases. The germline V gene encodes CDR1 SGHTA and CDR2 FQGNSA. The CDR3 is made up of 12 amino acids. The V segment lost 5 bases and the J segment 7 bases; nucleotides outside the gene matches: 1. The CDR3 DNA reads TGTGCCAGCAGCGGGACTAGCGGTGAGCAGTACTTC. Its translation: CASSGTSGEQYF.

This clonotype was detected a few times. The chain is built from TRBV2 and TRBJ1-3, with unresolved D. V shed 7 bases and J shed 0 bases, with 7 bases lying between them. Germline V lookup: CDR1 SNHLY, CDR2 FYNNEI. The CDR3 spans 13 residues. The CDR3 region has the DNA TGTGCCAGCACAACTTTCTCTGGAAACACCATATATTTT. Protein product: CASTTFSGNTIYF.

This chain uses TRBV15 with TRBJ1-4; D is undetermined. The CDR3 length is 15 residues. Between the trimmed V and J ends, which lost 0 bases and 0 bases, there was a span of 5 bases. From germline, CDR1 is LNHNV and CDR2 YYDKDF (reference sequence). The CDR3 bases are TGTGCCACCAGCAGAGATGGAACAACTAATGAAAAACTGTTTTTT. This translates into CATSRDGTTNEKLFF.

In regard to this clonotype: One end of the junction fails to match germline, which may point to a read error. The V and J genes are TRBV11-3 and TRBJ2-7; 8 positions match TRBD1. Germline CDR1 reads SGHNT; CDR2 reads YENEEA. The CDR3 is made up of 16 amino acids. CDR3: CASSLGGQGAAYEKYF. As DNA, the CDR3 is TGTGCCAGCAGCCTTGGTGGACAGGGTGCTGCCTACGAGAAGTACTTC.

The chain combines TRBV20-1 with TRBJ2-3; 11 positions agree with TRBD2. CDR1 and CDR2 (germline): DFQATT, SNEGSKA (reference sequence). Germline trimming cut 7 bases from V and 8 bases from J; bases unmatched to any gene: 11. The CDR3 is 14 amino acids. Written as DNA, the CDR3 is TGCAGTGGAAGACTAGCGGGACCCCTGGGTACGCAGTATTTT. Translation: CSGRLAGPLGTQYF.

The chain combines TRBV5-6 with TRBJ2-5; TRBD2 matches at 7 bases. The V and J ends lost 0 bases and 3 bases, in that order; junction bases with no gene match: 5. In germline, CDR1 is SGHDT, CDR2 YYEEEE. This CDR3 is built from 15 residues. Written as DNA, the CDR3 is TGTGCCAGCAGCTTGGTCCGGGGGAGGGAAGAGACCCAGTACTTC. Its protein is CASSLVRGREETQYF.

The sample holds a few counts of this clonotype. This chain's CDR3 is CATSRGSDRAGETQYF. CDR3 in DNA: TGTGCCACCAGCAGAGGCTCCGACAGGGCCGGGGAGACCCAGTACTTC. The chain links TRBV15 to TRBJ2-5, with 7 bases matching TRBD1. The CDR3 loop spans 16 amino acids. The trim removed 1 base at V and 5 bases at J, leaving 10 bases unmatched. Germline values: CDR1 LNHNV, CDR2 YYDKDF (reference sequence).

This chain connects TRBV7-2 to TRBJ2-3; D call uncertain. Trimming removed 7 bases from V and 4 bases from J, with 9 bases in between. The V gene's germline CDR1 is SGHTA and CDR2 FQGNSA. The CDR3 has 12 amino acids. The CDR3 region has the DNA TGTGCCAGCACCCCTAATCCAGATACGCAGTATTTT. This sequence encodes CASTPNPDTQYF.